The 26 T cell receptor beta chains in this list originate from one sample, sequenced in a study of spatial heterogeneity in lung cancer. The time point here: sample taken at primary tumor resection. Frozen PBMC, nontumor lung or tumor provided whole RNA, which was sequenced unsorted. Each CDR3 protein gets one entry after TCRdb re-called the 5' RACE reads with MiXCR. In the table there are some 10,000 distinct CDR3 sequences, over 15% of which are singletons. The material was PBMCs, obtained at surgery. These receptors all stem from a male donor with early-stage non-small cell lung cancer.

This clonotype was recorded at least ten times. This chain links TRBV10-3 with TRBJ2-3; D is unresolved. CDR3 length: 14 amino acids. Between the trimmed V and J ends, which lost 4 bases and 2 bases, there was a span of 10 bases. Germline V gene sequence: CDR1 ENHRY, CDR2 SYGVKD. This CDR3 reads CAISVGGNTDTQYF. For the CDR3, the DNA is TGTGCCATCAGTGTGGGCGGAAACACAGATACGCAGTATTTT.

V is TRBV12-5 and J is TRBJ1-1; tentatively, D is TRBD1 (5 bases). There are 12 residues in the CDR3. Per germline, CDR1 LGHNT and CDR2 FRNRAP. V shed 6 bases and J shed 10 bases, with 15 bases lying between them. The CDR3 is CASGRDGARAFF. DNA for the CDR3: TGTGCTAGTGGCCGAGATGGGGCGAGAGCTTTCTTT.

This clonotype turned up a few times. The genes are TRBV18 and TRBJ2-2, with 8 nucleotides matching TRBD1. The CDR3 loop spans 15 amino acids. J was trimmed by 4 bases and V by 3 bases; bases with no gene match: 4. Germline CDR1 KGHSH, CDR2 LQKENI. The CDR3 loop is CASSPRTGITGELFF. As DNA, the CDR3 is TGTGCCAGCTCACCGCGGACAGGGATCACCGGGGAGCTGTTTTTT.

At least ten counts were recorded for this clonotype. V and J are TRBV11-2 and TRBJ2-7, with D possibly being TRBD1 or TRBD2 (5 bases each). Germline lookup yields CDR1 SGHAT and CDR2 FQNNGV. V gave up 5 bases and J gave up 0 bases, with 17 bases separating them. CDR3 length equals 16 residues. DNA of the CDR3: TGTGCCAGCAGCCCTCGTAATGCAGGGAGCTCCTACGAGCAGTACTTC. Amino acids: CASSPRNAGSSYEQYF.

The chain is built from TRBV9 and TRBJ2-5, with 7 bases identical to TRBD2. This CDR3 spans 15 amino acids. The ends lost 3 bases at V and 1 base at J; junction bases unmatched: 6. The germline gives CDR1 SGDLS, CDR2 YYNGEE. The DNA of the CDR3 is TGTGCCAGCAGCGCAACAATAGCGGGCCAAGAGACCCAGTACTTC. This codes for CASSATIAGQETQYF.

Only a few counts were recorded for this clonotype. V and J are TRBV19 and TRBJ1-6, with unresolved D. Germline CDR1 reads LNHDA; CDR2 reads SQIVND (reference sequence). V was pared by 5 bases and J by 8 bases, with 7 bases between. The CDR3 runs 12 residues. CDR3 region: CASSVLDSPLHF. The CDR3 DNA follows: TGTGCCAGTAGTGTCTTGGATTCACCCCTCCACTTT.

Ten or more counts support this clonotype. The chain carries TRBV27 and TRBJ1-1; 8 nucleotides agree with TRBD1. Trimming cost V 0 bases and J 11 bases; bases outside gene matches: 11. The CDR3 loop spans 15 amino acids. Germline CDR1 and CDR2: MNHEY and SMNVEV (reference sequence). The chain's CDR3 is CASSLSPLQGEGAFF. CDR3 bases: TGTGCCAGCAGTTTATCACCTCTACAGGGGGAGGGGGCTTTCTTT.

This clonotype has only a few counts. This sequence joins TRBV20-1 and TRBJ2-7; tentatively, D is TRBD2 (5 bases). The CDR3 length is 13 residues. Germline CDR1 reads DFQATT; CDR2 reads SNEGSKA (reference sequence). V lost 4 bases, J lost 2 bases, and 12 bases lay in between. The CDR3 sequence is CSAIPGNPYEQYF. The CDR3 DNA follows: TGCAGTGCTATCCCCGGGAACCCCTACGAGCAGTACTTC.

This clonotype appeared many times. The chain combines TRBV28 with TRBJ1-1; 8 positions agree with TRBD1. Germline V gene sequence: CDR1 MDHEN, CDR2 SYDVKM. The CDR3 loop spans 15 amino acids. After removal of 8 bases from V and 1 base from J, the junction contained 9 bases not matched to a gene. CDR3 sequence (DNA): TGTGCCAGCTATCCTCACGGGACAGGGAACACTGAAGCTTTCTTT. The encoded protein is CASYPHGTGNTEAFF.

The chain couples TRBV12-3 or TRBV12-4 to TRBJ2-3, with D perhaps matching TRBD2 (5 bases). V was shortened by 6 bases and J by 0 bases, with 13 bases between the two germline ends. This CDR3 spans 15 amino acids. DNA for the CDR3: TGTGCCAGCAGCGAGGTCGCGGGTAGCACAGATACGCAGTATTTT. Its translation is CASSEVAGSTDTQYF.

This clonotype was seen a few times. The chain couples TRBV6-5 to TRBJ2-3; perhaps TRBD1 as D (6 bases). CDR1 MNHEY and CDR2 SVGAGI come from the germline V gene. This CDR3 is built from 14 residues. Trimming pared 6 bases from V and 2 bases from J, leaving 12 bases between. CDR3 DNA sequence: TGTGCCAGCAGCGTTCAGGGGAACACAGATACGCAGTATTTT. The encoded protein is CASSVQGNTDTQYF.

This clonotype has just a few counts. V gene TRBV5-4 combines with J gene TRBJ2-3, with TRBD2 identical over 7 bases. The germline CDR1 and CDR2 sequences are SGHNT and YYREEE (reference sequence). V was clipped by 4 bases and J by 4 bases; unmatched bases: 6. This CDR3 spans 14 amino acids. DNA of the CDR3: TGTGCCAGCAGCCGGAGCGGGGCCCCAGATACGCAGTATTTT. Protein sequence: CASSRSGAPDTQYF.

This clonotype was seen repeatedly, ten times or more. The V gene is TRBV7-2, the J gene TRBJ1-5; no clear D gene. The germline gives CDR1 SGHTA, CDR2 FQGNSA. There are 13 residues in the CDR3. The V and J ends lost 2 bases and 5 bases respectively, with 7 bases between them. The CDR3 sequence is CASSLWRDQPQHF. For the CDR3, the DNA is TGTGCCAGCAGCTTATGGAGGGATCAGCCCCAGCATTTT.

This clonotype is labeled as medium-sized. V gene TRBV27 combines with J gene TRBJ2-5; no reliable D call. CDR1 and CDR2 from the germline V gene are MNHEY and SMNVEV (reference sequence). V gave up 6 bases and J gave up 4 bases, with 18 bases separating them. This CDR3 has 15 residues. CDR3 sequence reads: CASSSFGPNGETQYF. Here the CDR3 DNA reads TGTGCCAGCAGCAGTTTCGGGCCGAACGGAGAGACCCAGTACTTC.

In this sample, this clonotype turned up a few times. V gene TRBV29-1 combines with J gene TRBJ1-1; D is ambiguous. CDR1 is SQVTM, CDR2 ANQGSEA, per germline. V lost 5 bases and J lost 7, with 8 bases in between. The CDR3 runs 10 residues. CDR3 sequence: CSVSGVEAFF. The CDR3 DNA reads TGCAGCGTTTCAGGAGTTGAAGCTTTCTTT.

The genes are TRBV28 and TRBJ2-7; D tentatively reads TRBD1 or TRBD2 (6 bases each). V shed 6 bases and J shed 5 bases, with 26 bases lying between them. The germline V gene has CDR1 MDHEN and CDR2 SYDVKM. The CDR3 covers 17 residues. The CDR3 DNA sequence: TGTGCCAGCAGCCTCGTCGCAGGAGGAGGGGGTCTGGACGAGCAGTACTTC. As protein: CASSLVAGGGGLDEQYF.

The chain joins TRBV3-1 to TRBJ2-5; D may be TRBD1 or TRBD2 (5 bases each). The CDR3 totals 17 residues. Per germline, CDR1 LGHDT and CDR2 YNNKEL (reference sequence). The V end was cut by 4 bases, the J end by 0 bases, with 18 bases between. Written as DNA, the CDR3 is TGTGCCAGCAGCCCTCCCTGGGGTGAGGGGTACCAAGAGACCCAGTACTTC. Translated: CASSPPWGEGYQETQYF.

This clonotype was counted many times. J is TRBJ2-1 and V is TRBV7-2; 8 nucleotides align to TRBD2. J was trimmed by 3 bases and V by 5 bases; bases with no gene match: 6. The CDR3 loop spans 15 amino acids. The germline V gene has CDR1 SGHTA and CDR2 FQGNSA. In DNA form, the CDR3 reads TGTGCCAGCAGCACCGGACTAGCAGACTACAATGAGCAGTTCTTC. This sequence encodes CASSTGLADYNEQFF.

The rearrangement joins TRBV4-2 to TRBJ2-2; 11 bases align to TRBD1. Per germline, CDR1 LGHNA and CDR2 YNFKEQ. The CDR3 has 16 residues. Trimming cost V 4 bases and J 6 bases; bases outside gene matches: 7. CDR3 in amino acids: CASSRMPGQGAGELFF. For the CDR3, the DNA is TGTGCCAGCAGCCGCATGCCGGGACAGGGGGCCGGGGAGCTGTTTTTT.

The rearrangement joins TRBV2 to TRBJ2-3, with 8 positions matching TRBD1. Germline CDR1 reads SNHLY; CDR2 reads FYNNEI. This CDR3 is 14 amino acids long. V lost 6 bases and J lost 2; bases outside the gene matches: 4. The CDR3 nucleotides are TGTGCCAGCAGGATGGACAGGGTCACAGATACGCAGTATTTT. Translating it yields CASRMDRVTDTQYF.

This clonotype was counted once. The chain combines TRBV9 with TRBJ1-5; D is undetermined. Germline CDR1 is SGDLS and CDR2 is YYNGEE. V was shortened by 0 bases and J by 1 base, with 8 bases between the two germline ends. This CDR3 is 15 amino acids long. In nucleotides, the CDR3 is TGTGCCAGCAGCGTAGGGGGATTGAGCAATCAGCCCCAGCATTTT. Translation gives CASSVGGLSNQPQHF.

This clonotype occurred many times. V usage is TRBV7-9 and J usage is TRBJ2-3; D unresolved. The germline V and J ends were trimmed by 3 bases and 4 bases, with 5 bases remaining between them. The CDR3 covers 12 residues. Per germline, CDR1 SEHNR and CDR2 FQNEAQ (reference sequence). The CDR3 sequence: CASSFRPDTQYF. CDR3 nucleotides: TGTGCCAGCAGCTTTCGACCAGATACGCAGTATTTT.

This clonotype appeared many times. The chain employs TRBV28 and TRBJ2-7; no definite D call. Germline V gives CDR1 MDHEN, CDR2 SYDVKM. V was trimmed by 6 bases and J by 3 bases, leaving 9 bases between them. CDR3 length: 12 amino acids. The CDR3 bases are TGTGCCAGCAGGACTCTACTCTACGAGCAGTACTTC. Its protein product is CASRTLLYEQYF.

This chain links TRBV6-2 or TRBV6-3 with TRBJ2-5; 8 bases are shared with TRBD1. This CDR3 has 14 amino acids. Germline CDR1 reads MNHEY; CDR2 reads SVGEGT. V was pared by 3 bases and J by 5 bases, with 5 bases of the junction left unmatched. CDR3: CASSYQGARETQYF. The CDR3 coding sequence is TGTGCCAGCAGTTATCAGGGGGCGCGGGAGACCCAGTACTTC.

This clonotype was recorded at least ten times. The V and J genes are TRBV18 and TRBJ1-5; D not resolved. The CDR3 has 13 residues. Germline V gene data show CDR1 as KGHSH and CDR2 as LQKENI. V lost 6 bases to trimming and J lost 9 bases, with 15 bases between them. CDR3 bases: TGTGCCAGCTCGTACACCCGAAATGTGCCCCAGCATTTT. Its protein product is CASSYTRNVPQHF. Looking up the rest from reference TRBV18 and TRBJ1-5 gives the full variable domain: NAGVMQNPRHLVRRRGQEARLRCSPMKGHSHVYWYRQLPEEGLKFMVYLQKENIIDESGMPKERFSAEFPKEGPSILRIQQVVRGDSAAYFCASSYTRNVPQHFGDGTRLSIL.

This clonotype was observed many times. The V gene is TRBV20-1, the J gene TRBJ2-7; 10 nucleotides line up with TRBD2. CDR1 is DFQATT, CDR2 SNEGSKA, per germline (reference sequence). This CDR3 contains 17 residues. The junction had 13 bases not matched to a gene; V was cut back by 0 bases and J by 5 bases. The CDR3, as DNA: TGCAGTGCTAGAGAGCCCGGACGGGCTAGCGGGAGAAACGAGCAGTACTTC. Its protein product is CSAREPGRASGRNEQYF.